This is a list of T cell receptor beta chains from one sample in a study of cytotoxic CD8 clonotypes in ibrutinib-treated CLL. Clones were sequenced by immunoSEQ multiplex PCR, and TCRdb holds only the in-frame ones, with some missing. The profile shows about 270,000 clones, more than 70% of them singletons. Sequenced here: PBMCs, sampled at disease progression, from a patient treated with ibrutinib. These receptors were collected from a human donor with chronic lymphocytic leukemia. Each CDR3 is given with its conserved first and last residue. Fields, in order: clone size, J gene, V gene, CDR3 protein. The listing skips clone size in some rows; elsewhere it reads once, few, many or a size class.

>-|TRBJ1-1|TRBV5-1
CASSLGGSSRPFSEAFF
>-|TRBJ1-5|TRBV28
CASSLGQGYQPQHF
>-|TRBJ2-3|TRBV7-2
CASSPRVRTQYF
>-|TRBJ2-2|TRBV29-1
CSVLKAGGNTGELFF
>-|TRBJ1-1|TRBV7-9
CASSFGRGRATEAFF
>-|TRBJ2-2|TRBV6-6
CASGVGNTGELFF
>few|TRBJ2-3|TRBV28
CASGDRVLDTQYF
>few|TRBJ1-6|TRBV5-1
CASRPDRSNSPLHF
>-|TRBJ2-7|TRBV28
CASSFSGAWEQYF
>-|TRBJ2-2|TRBV28
CASSLGTGGYTGELFF
>-|TRBJ1-6|TRBV5-1
CASSLDGTGFSPLHF
>few|TRBJ1-1|TRBV5-1
CASSWDKNTEAFF
>-|TRBJ2-1|TRBV7-9
CASSLLAGGHGEQFF
>-|TRBJ2-1|TRBV7-2
CASSPRLAGAGYNEQFF
>-|TRBJ1-1|TRBV14
CASSPRRGAMNTEAFF
>-|TRBJ2-3|TRBV2
CASSERGALTDTQYF
>-|TRBJ1-1|TRBV6-1
CASSVAGNTEAFF
>-|TRBJ1-1|TRBV5-1
CASSMLRGEAFF
>-|TRBJ2-7|TRBV5-1
CASSLWGQSTYEQYF
>once|TRBJ1-3|TRBV12-5
CASGLSNLDTIYF
>-|TRBJ1-2|TRBV9
CASSVALDRDGYTF
>few|TRBJ2-7|TRBV7-6
CASSLVGTGREQYF
>-|TRBJ1-6|TRBV9
CASSVGPLGRNAPLHF
>-|TRBJ2-2|TRBV19
CASSNWGRDTGELFF
>-|TRBJ1-1|TRBV2
CASKGTGGSEAFF
>-|TRBJ2-1|TRBV7-2
CASSPPGGSPAGNEQFF
>-|TRBJ2-7|TRBV28
CASSAWERIGSYEQYF
>-|TRBJ2-2|TRBV5-3
CARSLGLGQGATGELFF